This passage covers 15 T cell receptor beta chains from one sample sequenced in a study of blood T cell repertoires in COVID-19 (dated by TCRdb to about 2020). The method was the immunoSEQ multiplex PCR assay. The source is immuneACCESS, and TCRdb retained only in-frame sequences with V and J called. Part of the clones is not carried over; for the studies checked, unresolved V genes explain less than half of this, and the remainder is unexplained. This sample comprises about 120,000 clones, around 80% of them detected only once. The ten largest account for about 40% of the sample. The specimen was peripheral blood. These receptors came from a man between 40 and 49 years old with active or convalescent COVID-19.

The V gene is TRBV5-4, the J gene TRBJ1-2, with D uncertain. Per germline, CDR1 SGHNT and CDR2 YYREEE (reference sequence). Trimming removed 0 bases at V and 4 bases at J, with 10 bases between. This CDR3 spans 14 amino acids. The CDR3 DNA follows: TGTGCCAGCAGCTTGGTAGAGGGATCCTATGGCTACACCTTC. As protein: CASSLVEGSYGYTF.

This rearrangement joins TRBV6-4 to TRBJ2-3, with 8 bases fitting TRBD2. The junction had 3 bases not matched to a gene; V was cut back by 3 bases and J by 1 base. This CDR3 has 15 residues. Germline CDR1 is MRHNA and CDR2 is SNTAGT. The CDR3 region has the DNA TGTGCCAGCAGTGAAGGTAGCGGGGGCACAGATACGCAGTATTTT. Residues: CASSEGSGGTDTQYF.

V and J are TRBV30 and TRBJ1-5, with D possibly matching TRBD1 (6 bases). Germline V gives CDR1 GTSNPN, CDR2 SVGIG (reference sequence). This CDR3 spans 15 amino acids. V dropped 3 bases and J dropped 7 bases, with 19 bases sitting between them. The CDR3 DNA reads as TGTGCCTGGAGAATAGGGGGGGTAGGCGGACAGCCCCAGCATTTT. Translating gives CAWRIGGVGGQPQHF.

The CDR3 sequence: CASRRGTNSPLHF. Written as DNA, the CDR3 is TGTGCCAGCAGACGCGGGACCAATTCACCCCTCCACTTT. The rearrangement uses TRBV6-6 and TRBJ1-6; tentative D call: TRBD1 (5 bases). Germline CDR1 is MNHNY and CDR2 is SVGAGI (reference sequence). This CDR3 comprises 13 residues. V dropped 6 bases and J dropped 7 bases, with 10 bases sitting between them.

The chain joins TRBV7-3 to TRBJ2-3; possibly TRBD1 for D (5 bases). The CDR3 contains 13 residues. The V gene's germline CDR1 is SGHTA and CDR2 FQGTGA. Deletions cut 6 bases from V and 4 bases from J, with 11 bases between. This CDR3 is CASRFRGSDTQYF. The DNA for the CDR3 is TGTGCCAGCAGGTTTAGGGGTTCAGATACGCAGTATTTT.

This clone has more than one count but fewer than ten. The chain uses TRBV14 and TRBJ2-1; tentative D call: TRBD2 (7 bases). The ends were cut back, 0 bases at V and 4 bases at J, with 13 bases in the middle. This CDR3 comprises 16 residues. Germline lookup yields CDR1 SGHDN and CDR2 FVKESK. CDR3 coding DNA: TGTGCCAGCAGCCAAGATTGGGGGGGCGTTTACAATGAGCAGTTCTTC. This translates into CASSQDWGGVYNEQFF.

The V call is TRBV5-4, the J call TRBJ2-2, with TRBD2 identical over 10 bases. The CDR3 runs 13 residues. The V and J ends lost 3 bases and 8 bases, in that order; junction bases with no gene match: 1. Germline loops: CDR1 SGHNT, CDR2 YYREEE (reference sequence). CDR3 in DNA: TGTGCCAGCAGCTCACTAGCGGGAGGGGAGCTGTTTTTT. Amino acid sequence: CASSSLAGGELFF.

This rearrangement joins TRBV28 to TRBJ2-4; D is undetermined. V lost 6 bases and J 7 bases, leaving 16 bases between the germline ends. The CDR3 extends over 14 amino acids. CDR1 and CDR2 from the germline V gene are MDHEN and SYDVKM. CDR3 sequence (DNA): TGTGCCAGCAGCTTTGCGGTGTCAAGGAACATTCAGTACTTC. Translated, it gives CASSFAVSRNIQYF.

This chain connects TRBV5-1 to TRBJ2-7, with 10 nucleotides matching TRBD1. The CDR3 covers 14 residues. The ends lost 3 bases at V and 9 bases at J; junction bases unmatched: 9. Germline values: CDR1 SGHRS, CDR2 YFSETQ. CDR3 amino acids: CASSSGTGVSWQYF. The CDR3, as DNA: TGCGCCAGCAGCTCCGGGACAGGGGTTTCTTGGCAGTACTTC.

The V call is TRBV28, the J call TRBJ1-6; D not certain. Germline values: CDR1 MDHEN, CDR2 SYDVKM. V lost 6 bases and J lost 9, with 18 bases in between. There are 15 residues in the CDR3. CDR3 amino acids: CASRPPAGGSSPLHF. CDR3 DNA: TGTGCCAGCAGACCTCCGGCGGGTGGGAGTTCACCCCTCCACTTT.

This clone showed up just once. The rearrangement uses TRBV6-2 or TRBV6-3 and TRBJ1-6; no clear D. Trimming left V 0 bases short and J 8 bases short, with 5 bases between. Germline values: CDR1 MNHEY, CDR2 SVGEGT. The CDR3 is 13 amino acids. The CDR3 nucleotides read TGTGCCAGCAGTTACTCCGGGGATTCACCCCTCCACTTT. Its translation is CASSYSGDSPLHF.

There are a few counts of this clone. V usage is TRBV12-3 or TRBV12-4 and J usage is TRBJ1-5, with no clear D. V shed 6 bases and J shed 9 bases, with 15 bases lying between them. The CDR3 is 13 residues long. CDR3 loop: CASSQDWVGPQHF. Here the CDR3 DNA reads TGTGCCAGCAGCCAGGACTGGGTTGGGCCCCAGCATTTT.

The chain links TRBV9 to TRBJ2-2; D may be TRBD1 (5 bases). This CDR3 spans 14 amino acids. Trimming cost V 1 base and J 6 bases, with 10 bases left between them. Germline V lookup: CDR1 SGDLS, CDR2 YYNGEE. CDR3 amino acids: CASSVSRVSGELFF. DNA for the CDR3: TGTGCCAGCAGCGTATCCAGGGTGTCCGGGGAGCTGTTTTTT.

This clone was found a few times. The rearrangement joins TRBV27 to TRBJ2-1, with 7 positions matching TRBD1. The trim removed 0 bases at V and 6 bases at J, leaving 17 bases unmatched. The CDR3 runs 19 residues. From germline, CDR1 is MNHEY and CDR2 SMNVEV (reference sequence). CDR3 in amino acids: CASSLSSRLWDSSFNEQFF. CDR3 coding DNA: TGTGCCAGCAGTTTATCTTCCCGGTTATGGGACAGTTCTTTCAATGAGCAGTTCTTC.

This chain uses TRBV14 with TRBJ2-5, with TRBD1 matching 8 bases. V shed 4 bases, J shed 5 bases, and the junction held 9 bases outside the gene matches. Germline V gene sequence: CDR1 SGHDN, CDR2 FVKESK. CDR3 length: 15 amino acids. CDR3 in amino acids: CASSPMTGAAETQYF. The DNA of the CDR3 is TGTGCCAGCAGCCCGATGACAGGGGCGGCGGAGACCCAGTACTTC.